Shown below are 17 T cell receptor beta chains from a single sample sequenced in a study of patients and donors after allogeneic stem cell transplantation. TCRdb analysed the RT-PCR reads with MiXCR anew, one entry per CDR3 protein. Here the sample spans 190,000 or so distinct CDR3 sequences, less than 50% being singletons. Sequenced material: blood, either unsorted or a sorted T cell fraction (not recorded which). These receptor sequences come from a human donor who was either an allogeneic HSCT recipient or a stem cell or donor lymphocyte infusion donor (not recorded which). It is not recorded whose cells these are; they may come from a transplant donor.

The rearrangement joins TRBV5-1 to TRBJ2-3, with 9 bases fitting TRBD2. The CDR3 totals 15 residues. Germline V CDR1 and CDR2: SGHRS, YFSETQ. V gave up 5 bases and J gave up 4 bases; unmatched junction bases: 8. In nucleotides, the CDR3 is TGCGCCAGCAGTGGTAGCGGGGGATGGGCAGATACGCAGTATTTT. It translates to CASSGSGGWADTQYF. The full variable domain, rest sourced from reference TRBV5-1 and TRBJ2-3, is KAGVTQTPRYLIKTRGQQVTLSCSPISGHRSVSWYQQTPGQGLQFLFEYFSETQRNKGNFPGRFSGRQFSNSRSEMNVSTLELGDSALYLCASSGSGGWADTQYFGPGTRLTVL.

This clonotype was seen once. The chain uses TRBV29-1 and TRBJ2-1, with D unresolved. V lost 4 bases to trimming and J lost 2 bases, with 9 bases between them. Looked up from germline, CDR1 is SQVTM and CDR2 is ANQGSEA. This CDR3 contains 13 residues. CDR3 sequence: CSVGGGPYNEQFF. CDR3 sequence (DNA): TGCAGCGTTGGAGGCGGACCCTACAATGAGCAGTTCTTC.

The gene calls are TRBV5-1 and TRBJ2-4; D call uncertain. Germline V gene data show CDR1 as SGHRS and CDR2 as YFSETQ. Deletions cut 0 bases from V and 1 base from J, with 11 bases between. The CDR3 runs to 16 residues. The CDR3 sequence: CASSLGVGTAKNIQYF. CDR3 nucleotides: TGCGCCAGCAGCTTGGGGGTAGGCACGGCCAAAAACATTCAGTACTTC. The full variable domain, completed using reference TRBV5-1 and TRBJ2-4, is KAGVTQTPRYLIKTRGQQVTLSCSPISGHRSVSWYQQTPGQGLQFLFEYFSETQRNKGNFPGRFSGRQFSNSRSEMNVSTLELGDSALYLCASSLGVGTAKNIQYFGAGTRLSVL.

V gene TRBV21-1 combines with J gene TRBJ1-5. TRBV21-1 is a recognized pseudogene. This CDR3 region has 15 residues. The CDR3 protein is CASSPVGDSNQPQHF. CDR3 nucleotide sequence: TGTGCCAGCAGCCCCGTCGGTGATAGCAATCAGCCCCAGCATTTT.

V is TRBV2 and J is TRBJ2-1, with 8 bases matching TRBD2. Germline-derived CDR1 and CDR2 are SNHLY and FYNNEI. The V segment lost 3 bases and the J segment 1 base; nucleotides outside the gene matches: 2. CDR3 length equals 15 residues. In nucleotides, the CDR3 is TGTGCCAGCAGTGATGCGGGAGGTTCCTACAATGAGCAGTTCTTC. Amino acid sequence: CASSDAGGSYNEQFF.

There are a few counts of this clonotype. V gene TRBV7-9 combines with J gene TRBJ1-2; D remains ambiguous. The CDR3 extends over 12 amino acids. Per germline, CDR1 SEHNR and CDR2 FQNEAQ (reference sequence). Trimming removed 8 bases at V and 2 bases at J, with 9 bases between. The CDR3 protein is CASESGNYGYTF. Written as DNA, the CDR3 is TGTGCCAGCGAGTCGGGGAACTATGGCTACACCTTC.

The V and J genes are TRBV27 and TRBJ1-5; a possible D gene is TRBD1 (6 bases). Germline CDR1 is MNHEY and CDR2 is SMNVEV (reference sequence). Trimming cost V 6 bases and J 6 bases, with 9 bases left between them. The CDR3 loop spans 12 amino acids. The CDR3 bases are TGTGCCAGCAGGCAACAGGGTCAGCCCCAGCATTTT. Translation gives CASRQQGQPQHF.

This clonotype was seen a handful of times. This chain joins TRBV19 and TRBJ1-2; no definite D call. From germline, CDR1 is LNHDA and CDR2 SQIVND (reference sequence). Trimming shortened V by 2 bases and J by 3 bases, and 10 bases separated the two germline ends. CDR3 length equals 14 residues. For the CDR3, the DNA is TGTGCCAGTAGTATACGGAGTCTGGACTATGGCTACACCTTC. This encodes CASSIRSLDYGYTF.

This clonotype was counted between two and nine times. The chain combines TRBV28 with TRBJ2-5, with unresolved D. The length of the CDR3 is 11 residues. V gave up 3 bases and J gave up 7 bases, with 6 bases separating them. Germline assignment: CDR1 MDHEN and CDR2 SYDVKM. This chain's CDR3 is CASSLLGTQYF. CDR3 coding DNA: TGTGCCAGCAGTTTGTTGGGGACCCAGTACTTC.

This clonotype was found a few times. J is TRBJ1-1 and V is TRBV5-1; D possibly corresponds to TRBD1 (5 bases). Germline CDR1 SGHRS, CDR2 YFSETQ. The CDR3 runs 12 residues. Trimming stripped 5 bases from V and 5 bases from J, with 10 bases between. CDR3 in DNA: TGCGCCAGCAGACTAGGGACGACTGAAGCTTTCTTT. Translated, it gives CASRLGTTEAFF.

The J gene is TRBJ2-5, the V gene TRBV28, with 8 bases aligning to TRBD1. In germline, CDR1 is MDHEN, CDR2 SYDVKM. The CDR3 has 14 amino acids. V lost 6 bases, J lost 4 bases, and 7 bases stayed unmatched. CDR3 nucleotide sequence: TGTGCCAGCAGAGGACAGGGTGTGTCAGAGACCCAGTACTTC. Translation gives CASRGQGVSETQYF.

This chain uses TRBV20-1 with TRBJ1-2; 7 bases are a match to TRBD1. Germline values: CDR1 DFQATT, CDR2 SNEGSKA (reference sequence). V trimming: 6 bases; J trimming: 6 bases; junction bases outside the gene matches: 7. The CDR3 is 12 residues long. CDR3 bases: TGCAGTGCAATTGACAGGGAGCATGGCTACACCTTC. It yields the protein CSAIDREHGYTF.

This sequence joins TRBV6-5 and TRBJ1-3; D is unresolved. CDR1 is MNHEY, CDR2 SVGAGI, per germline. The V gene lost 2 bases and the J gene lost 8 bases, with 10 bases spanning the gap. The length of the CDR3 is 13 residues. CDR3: CASSYVGEHTIYF. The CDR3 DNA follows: TGTGCCAGCAGTTACGTCGGGGAACACACCATATATTTT.

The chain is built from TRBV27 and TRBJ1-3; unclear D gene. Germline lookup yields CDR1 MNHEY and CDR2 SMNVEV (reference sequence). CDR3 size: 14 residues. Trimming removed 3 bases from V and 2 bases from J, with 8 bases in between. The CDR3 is CASSFEGPGNTIYF. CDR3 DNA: TGTGCCAGCAGTTTTGAAGGTCCTGGAAACACCATATATTTT.

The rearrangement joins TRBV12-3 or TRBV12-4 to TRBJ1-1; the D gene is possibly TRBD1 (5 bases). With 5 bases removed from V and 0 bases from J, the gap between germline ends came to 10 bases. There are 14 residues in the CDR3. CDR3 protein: CASSKGRLNTEAFF. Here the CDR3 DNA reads TGTGCCAGCAGTAAGGGACGTTTGAACACTGAAGCTTTCTTT.

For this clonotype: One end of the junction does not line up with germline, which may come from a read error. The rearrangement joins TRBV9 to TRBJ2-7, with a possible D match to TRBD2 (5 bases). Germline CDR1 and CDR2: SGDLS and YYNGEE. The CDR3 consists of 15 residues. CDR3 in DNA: TGTGCCAGCAGCGTAGAGCTAGCTCCTCCCTACGAGCGGTACTTC. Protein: CASSVELAPPYERYF.

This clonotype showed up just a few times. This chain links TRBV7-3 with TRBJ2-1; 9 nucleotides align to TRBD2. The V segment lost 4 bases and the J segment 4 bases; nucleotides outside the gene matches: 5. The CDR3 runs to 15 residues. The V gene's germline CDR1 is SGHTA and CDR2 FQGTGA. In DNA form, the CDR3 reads TGTGCCAGCAGCTCCTGGACTAGCGCGTACAATGAGCAGTTCTTC. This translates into CASSSWTSAYNEQFF.